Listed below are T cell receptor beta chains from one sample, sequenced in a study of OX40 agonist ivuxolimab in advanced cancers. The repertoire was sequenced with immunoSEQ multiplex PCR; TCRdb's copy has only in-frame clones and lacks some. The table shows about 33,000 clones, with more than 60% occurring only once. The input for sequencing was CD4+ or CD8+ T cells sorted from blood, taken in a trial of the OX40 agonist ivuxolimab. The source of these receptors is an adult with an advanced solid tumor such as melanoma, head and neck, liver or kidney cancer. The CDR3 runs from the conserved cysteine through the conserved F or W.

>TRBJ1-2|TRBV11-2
CASTQGARNNYGYTF
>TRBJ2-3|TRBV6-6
CASSPGGAADTQYF
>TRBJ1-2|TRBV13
CASSLYGQGGGGYTF
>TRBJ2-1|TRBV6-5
CASSYLAGGYNEQFF
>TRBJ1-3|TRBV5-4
CASSLPGTGIGNTIYF
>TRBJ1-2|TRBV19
CASNPQIGQRLYGYTF
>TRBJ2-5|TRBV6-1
CASSEGTGMGETQYF
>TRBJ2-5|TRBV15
CATSRRGRGRGQETQYF
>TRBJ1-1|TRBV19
CASSGQGRTEAFF
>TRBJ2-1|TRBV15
CATSFGTSGRSSYNEQFF
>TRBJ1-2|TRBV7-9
CASSPLHRGSYTF
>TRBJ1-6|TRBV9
CATSTGTNSPLHF
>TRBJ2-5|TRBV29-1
CSVVPRGLILREAQYF
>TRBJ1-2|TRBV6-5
CASSYTGNYGYTF
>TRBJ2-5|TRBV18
CASSQQTGETQYF
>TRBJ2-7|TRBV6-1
CASSTQALNSYEQYF
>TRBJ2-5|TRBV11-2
CASSSTQGWETQYF
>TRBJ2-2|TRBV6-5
CASSYMAGVTGELFF
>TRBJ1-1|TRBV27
CASSFLIKGTEAFF
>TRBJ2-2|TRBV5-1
CASSLAQSTGELFF
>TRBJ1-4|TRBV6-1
CASSESRGRGNEKLFF
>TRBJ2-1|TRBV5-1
CASSGGQGGDEQFF
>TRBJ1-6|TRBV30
CAWSAGQGISPLHF
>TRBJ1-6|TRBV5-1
CATIHYSCYRELTYNSPLHF
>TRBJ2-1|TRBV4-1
CASSQEALAGGRSSYNEQFF
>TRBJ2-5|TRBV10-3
CAISEPKKLAQYF
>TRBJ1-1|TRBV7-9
CASSPPWETLVAFF
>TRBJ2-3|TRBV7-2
CASSFTAMDTQYF
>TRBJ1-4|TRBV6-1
CASSETSEGQGNEKLFF
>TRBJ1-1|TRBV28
CASSTRTHGGGAFF
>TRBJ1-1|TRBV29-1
CSVEQGSKEAFF